Following are 17 T cell receptor beta chains from one sample sequenced in a study of T cell responses to AZD1222 COVID-19 vaccine. Sequencing was performed with immunoSEQ multiplex PCR; in TCRdb, only in-frame clones are kept and a portion is missing. The sample lists 65,000 to 80,000 clones; 83% were seen once. Sequencing was performed on peripheral blood, taken 28 days after the second AZD1222 dose. The receptors were gathered from an adult who received the AZD1222 COVID-19 vaccine.

Details on this clone: Other DNA sequences in the sample encode the same CDR3. The V and J genes are TRBV5-4 and TRBJ2-1; maybe TRBD2 (6 bases). This CDR3 has 13 amino acids. The V gene lost 0 bases and the J gene lost 7 bases, with 8 bases spanning the gap. Germline V CDR1 and CDR2: SGHNT, YYREEE (reference sequence). The DNA of the CDR3 is TGTGCCAGCAGCTTGGGTGGGAGGAATGAGCAGTTCTTC. It yields the protein CASSLGGRNEQFF.

The chain employs TRBV2 and TRBJ2-1; D not resolved. The CDR3 runs 15 residues. Germline-derived CDR1 and CDR2 are SNHLY and FYNNEI. Trimming stripped 1 base from V and 4 bases from J, with 11 bases between. The CDR3 is CASSEDSRPYNEQFF. The CDR3 DNA sequence: TGTGCCAGCAGTGAAGACAGTCGACCTTACAATGAGCAGTTCTTC.

In this sample, this clone is medium-sized. The genes are TRBV19 and TRBJ2-5, with 9 bases lining up with TRBD2. CDR3 length: 15 residues. V was clipped by 4 bases and J by 1 base; unmatched bases: 4. The germline V gene encodes CDR1 LNHDA and CDR2 SQIVND (reference sequence). The CDR3 DNA follows: TGTGCCAGTAGTAGACAGACTAGCGGCCAAGAGACCCAGTACTTC. Its translation: CASSRQTSGQETQYF.

This clone showed up just a few times. This CDR3 reads CASSLAGGRAGEQYF. The CDR3 bases are TGTGCCAGCAGCTTAGCTGGCGGGAGGGCCGGCGAGCAGTACTTC. The chain links TRBV7-2 to TRBJ2-7; 9 bases agree with TRBD2. Per germline, CDR1 SGHTA and CDR2 FQGNSA. The CDR3 spans 15 residues. The junction had 6 bases not matched to a gene; V was cut back by 0 bases and J by 6 bases.

This clone was picked up a small number of times. The CDR3 region has the DNA TGTGCCAGCAGCGTAGGTGGACTTAGCAATCAGCCCCAGCATTTT. It encodes CASSVGGLSNQPQHF. The V gene is TRBV9, the J gene TRBJ1-5; no reliable D call. Trimming stripped 0 bases from V and 0 bases from J, with 7 bases between. From germline, CDR1 is SGDLS and CDR2 YYNGEE. The CDR3 runs 15 residues.

J is TRBJ2-2 and V is TRBV9, with 9 bases that match TRBD2. Germline CDR1 reads SGDLS; CDR2 reads YYNGEE. V trimming: 4 bases; J trimming: 6 bases; junction bases outside the gene matches: 7. The CDR3 covers 15 residues. The DNA of the CDR3 is TGTGCCAGCAGCCCGCGGGGGGGTTATGCCGGGGAGCTGTTTTTT. It specifies CASSPRGGYAGELFF.

This chain joins TRBV11-2 and TRBJ1-6; D is undetermined. The CDR3 consists of 15 residues. Germline CDR1 and CDR2: SGHAT and FQNNGV. With 3 bases removed from V and 9 bases from J, the gap between germline ends came to 15 bases. CDR3 in amino acids: CASSFNAARTSPLHF. CDR3 DNA: TGTGCCAGCAGCTTTAACGCGGCCCGTACTTCACCCCTCCACTTT.

This clone was seen only a few times. The V call is TRBV27, the J call TRBJ1-2; the match to TRBD1 covers 7 bases. Germline lookup yields CDR1 MNHEY and CDR2 SMNVEV (reference sequence). V lost 6 bases, J lost 5 bases, and 9 bases stayed unmatched. This CDR3 is built from 14 residues. The CDR3: CASSDRQGRYGYTF. CDR3 DNA sequence: TGTGCCAGCAGCGATCGACAGGGCCGGTATGGCTACACCTTC.

This chain uses TRBV27 with TRBJ2-7; D possibly corresponds to TRBD1 (6 bases). CDR1 is MNHEY and CDR2 is SMNVEV in the germline V gene (reference sequence). V dropped 3 bases and J dropped 3 bases, with 12 bases sitting between them. This CDR3 has 14 residues. CDR3 DNA: TGTGCCAGCAGTTTTGGACGGACAGTCTACGAGCAGTACTTC. Protein product: CASSFGRTVYEQYF.

The chain combines TRBV11-2 with TRBJ2-7; D is possibly TRBD1 (6 bases). V lost 5 bases to trimming and J lost 4 bases, with 15 bases between them. CDR1 is SGHAT, CDR2 FQNNGV, per germline. CDR3 size: 14 residues. The CDR3 here is CASSLVGQRYEQYF. The CDR3 DNA is TGTGCCAGCAGCCTAGTGGGACAACGTTACGAGCAGTACTTC.

V gene TRBV5-5 combines with J gene TRBJ2-3, with 9 bases fitting TRBD2. Per germline, CDR1 SGHKS and CDR2 YYEKEE (reference sequence). The ends lost 4 bases at V and 4 bases at J; junction bases unmatched: 7. This CDR3 contains 15 residues. This chain's CDR3 is CASSLSGSTADTQYF. DNA of the CDR3: TGTGCCAGCAGCCTTAGCGGGAGTACGGCAGATACGCAGTATTTT.

V is TRBV5-1 and J is TRBJ2-7; tentatively, D is TRBD1 (6 bases). The V gene's germline CDR1 is SGHRS and CDR2 YFSETQ. The length of the CDR3 is 12 residues. V was clipped by 2 bases and J by 6 bases, with 9 bases between them. The CDR3 DNA follows: TGCGCCAGCAGCTTAGGGGGTCGCGAGCAGTACTTC. Amino acid sequence: CASSLGGREQYF.

V is TRBV3-1 (or the pseudogene TRBV3-2) and J is TRBJ1-6, with D perhaps TRBD1 (5 bases). The CDR3 is made up of 16 amino acids. Deletions cut 4 bases from V and 10 bases from J, with 20 bases between. Per the germline V gene, CDR1 is LGHDT and CDR2 is YNNKEL (reference sequence). The CDR3 protein is CASSPFPRGFRSPLHF. CDR3 sequence (DNA): TGTGCCAGCAGCCCCTTCCCCCGGGGCTTTAGGTCACCCCTCCACTTT.

The rearrangement uses TRBV30 and TRBJ1-5; D gene ambiguous. Germline CDR1 reads GTSNPN; CDR2 reads SVGIG (reference sequence). The CDR3 consists of 13 residues. The germline V and J ends were trimmed by 5 bases and 4 bases, with 12 bases remaining between them. The CDR3 sequence: CAWSPEDNQPQHF. In nucleotides, the CDR3 is TGTGCCTGGTCCCCAGAGGATAATCAGCCCCAGCATTTT. Full variable domain (remainder filled in from reference TRBV30 and TRBJ1-5): SQTIHQWPATLVQPVGSPLSLECTVEGTSNPNLYWYRQAAGRGLQLLFYSVGIGQISSEVPQNLSASRPQDRQFILSSKKLLLSDSGFYLCAWSPEDNQPQHFGDGTRLSIL.

This sequence joins TRBV7-2 and TRBJ1-6; 7 positions agree with TRBD1. The ends lost 0 bases at V and 8 bases at J; junction bases unmatched: 19. Per germline, CDR1 SGHTA and CDR2 FQGNSA. The CDR3 loop spans 20 amino acids. CDR3 loop: CASSLAFGTYRGNWDSPLHF. In DNA, the CDR3 is TGTGCCAGCAGCTTAGCTTTCGGGACGTACAGGGGTAACTGGGATTCACCCCTCCACTTT.

V usage is TRBV27 and J usage is TRBJ2-7; 9 nucleotides match TRBD1. Germline trimming cut 4 bases from V and 5 bases from J; bases unmatched to any gene: 12. Germline values: CDR1 MNHEY, CDR2 SMNVEV (reference sequence). This CDR3 contains 16 residues. The CDR3 DNA sequence: TGTGCCAGCAGTTCACGTCTAGGGACAGGGTCACACGAGCAGTACTTC. It is translated as CASSSRLGTGSHEQYF.

The rearrangement joins TRBV20-1 to TRBJ1-5; the D is unclear. V lost 6 bases to trimming and J lost 7 bases, with 10 bases between them. Germline values: CDR1 DFQATT, CDR2 SNEGSKA (reference sequence). This CDR3 has 11 residues. The chain's CDR3 is CSALKSQPQHF. The CDR3 DNA follows: TGCAGTGCCCTCAAGAGCCAGCCCCAGCATTTT.